The T cell receptor (beta chain) under discussion was sequenced for a study of Tregs in tolerant kidney transplant recipients (dated by TCRdb to the late 2010s). Notes on the research overall: TCRbeta sequencing was used in the study to identify donor-specific regulatory T cells before combined kidney and bone marrow transplantation, and the identified cells were then tracked after transplant. In a few healthy controls, several methods of expanding Tregs specific for an allogeneic donor were compared by TCRbeta repertoire sequencing. Study-level results and caveats: Expanding Tregs with activated donor B cells appeared to identify the most biologically relevant and donor-specific TCRbeta repertoire. Biological reproducibility was not examined directly, but technical replication error appeared to be minimal. The study was constrained by small patient numbers, and validation of the findings is required in larger populations and under other immunosuppression protocols.

In the case of this clone: Its antigen is not yet known. Base qualities are missing; no much larger clone stands one base away.

Thawed PBMCs were FACS-sorted into unstimulated Tregs (CD4+CD25+CD127-), CD4+ non-Tregs (CD4+CD25-), CD4 cells and CD8 cells. Blood from healthy controls was obtained either from healthy volunteers or as purchased buffy coats. Healthy control blood was processed to PBMCs by Ficoll density gradient and cryopreserved, and patient PBMCs were collected before and after transplant. Per the germline V gene (reference sequence), SGHNT is the CDR1 and YYREEE is the CDR2. The CDR3 numbers 18 residues from cysteine through phenylalanine. Kept here is only the CDR3 DNA, which spans 54 bases and is read in frame from base 1. V sheds 3 bases and J sheds 3 bases, leaving 24 bases between their ends. Genomic DNA was extracted from sorted cells with the QIAGEN DNeasy Blood and Tissue Kit for TCRbeta CDR3 sequencing. High-throughput TCRbeta CDR3 sequencing was carried out commercially through immunoSEQ, with PCR amplification with bias correction and internal controls included. In the paper's pipeline: A unique productive TCRbeta sequence was defined by the CDR3 nucleotide sequence when primers matched, and otherwise by the CDR3 amino acid sequence together with the Vbeta and Jbeta genes. As a correction for sorting error, sequences shared between sorted populations at a frequency ratio of 2:1 or less were discarded, and the remaining shared sequences were assigned to the higher population. Donor-reactive sequences were defined as at least 5-fold expanded in CFSE-low cells versus unstimulated cells, with frequency of at least 0.01% in CFSE-low cells. Repertoire divergence was quantified by Jensen-Shannon divergence using the top 100 TCRbeta sequences ranked by frequency. When a sample had multiple sequencing runs, each run was corrected for sorting error separately and the runs were then pooled. TCRdb mirrors the immuneACCESS table, restricted to in-frame sequences. Some clones are absent from its copies; in checked studies, under half trace to an unresolved V gene, and the reason for the others is unknown. V and J calls and clone size are copied from that table; D and trimming were computed from the DNA. A total of about 240,000 clones appear in this sample, 84% of them only once. Clones ranked in the top ten supply less than 0.75% of the sample.

The clonotype originates from a human donor in good health. The sequencing input was CD4+ T cells from blood. The chain joins TRBV5-4 to TRBJ2-5; TRBD1 is a possible D gene, resting on 7 matching bases. In nucleotides, the sequence is TGTGCCAGCAGCTCACCCGTTCGGACAGGAGGGAAGGAAGAGACCCAGTACTTC. It translates as CASSSPVRTGGKEETQYF.